The sequence of this TCR beta chain was determined in a study of neoadjuvant anti-PD-1 for oral cavity cancer. The study's findings and limits: Treg/Th17 ratio rose with pretreatment blood and fell with post-treatment tumor TCRbeta clonality.

About this clone itself: Its antigen is unidentified.

Time point in this sample: after neoadjuvant nivolumab, at surgical resection. These newly diagnosed stage II-IVA oral cavity squamous cell carcinoma patients had no prior systemic or radiation treatment. The patients had HPV-negative, locally advanced oral cavity squamous cell carcinoma. The CDR3 has 15 residues. From germline, CDR1 is SGHAT and CDR2 FQNNGV. Losses at the gene ends were 3 bases for V and 0 bases for J; bases not matched to a gene: 2. Data came from immunoSEQ multiplex PCR; TCRdb stores just in-frame clones and leaves some out. The data show 8,000 or so clones, with roughly three quarters seen just once and 2.5% to 3% held by the top ten.

The clonotype comes from a person between 40 and 85 years old with oral cavity squamous cell carcinoma. This rearrangement joins TRBV11-2 to TRBJ1-3; 7 positions match TRBD1. The specimen comprised PBMCs, sampled after nivolumab (anti-PD-1) treatment. CDR3 residues: CASSLRGHSGNTIYF. CDR3 DNA: TGTGCCAGCAGCTTGAGGGGGCACTCTGGAAACACCATATATTTT.